A single sample is the source of the 15 T cell receptor beta chains below, sequenced in a study of monozygotic twins with cystic fibrosis. Assay: immunoSEQ multiplex PCR; the TCRdb copy retains only in-frame clones and omits some. The sample shows 12,000 to 15,000 clones, 80% to 90% of them seen only once. The source material was blood. These receptors all come from a boy between 10 and 17 years old with cystic fibrosis.

This chain connects TRBV6-1 to TRBJ2-3; the D gene is possibly TRBD1 (6 bases). The CDR3 runs 15 residues. The V and J ends lost 4 bases and 7 bases respectively, with 18 bases between them. CDR1 and CDR2 from the germline V gene are MNHNS and SASEGT. The CDR3 loop reads CASSVRQVSGNTQYF. CDR3 sequence (DNA): TGTGCCAGCAGTGTAAGACAGGTTTCAGGTAATACGCAGTATTTT.

V usage is TRBV6-1 and J usage is TRBJ2-1, with 10 bases lining up with TRBD2. Germline V CDR1 and CDR2: MNHNS, SASEGT. After removal of 6 bases from V and 3 bases from J, the junction contained 11 bases not matched to a gene. The CDR3 runs 17 residues. The CDR3 loop reads CASREQLAGGLYNEQFF. CDR3 DNA: TGTGCCAGCAGGGAACAGTTAGCGGGAGGCCTCTACAATGAGCAGTTCTTC.

Only a few counts were recorded for this clone. The chain carries TRBV2 and TRBJ1-5, with D unresolved. V dropped 0 bases and J dropped 5 bases, with 8 bases sitting between them. The V gene's germline CDR1 is SNHLY and CDR2 FYNNEI. CDR3 length: 14 amino acids. This CDR3 is CASSEALTDQPQHF. Written as DNA, the CDR3 is TGTGCCAGCAGTGAAGCCCTGACTGATCAGCCCCAGCATTTT.

The chain uses TRBV7-9 and TRBJ2-1, with D perhaps matching TRBD2 (5 bases). The CDR3 has 12 amino acids. Germline CDR1 is SEHNR and CDR2 is FQNEAQ (reference sequence). Trimming shortened V by 3 bases and J by 8 bases, and 8 bases separated the two germline ends. CDR3 amino acids: CASSFFSDEQFF. The CDR3 region has the DNA TGTGCCAGCAGCTTTTTTAGCGATGAGCAGTTCTTC.

As DNA, the CDR3 is TGTGCCAGCAAACACGCACAGAACTATGGCTACACCTTC. As protein: CASKHAQNYGYTF. The chain combines TRBV2 with TRBJ1-2; the D is unclear. The V gene lost 7 bases and the J gene lost 2 bases, with 11 bases spanning the gap. Per germline, CDR1 SNHLY and CDR2 FYNNEI. The CDR3 has 13 amino acids.

V usage is TRBV29-1 and J usage is TRBJ2-7, with TRBD1 matching 7 bases. Germline V gene sequence: CDR1 SQVTM, CDR2 ANQGSEA. This CDR3 comprises 15 residues. V gave up 6 bases and J gave up 0 bases; unmatched junction bases: 11. The CDR3, as DNA: TGCAGCGTCGACCAACAGGGGTGGATCTCCTACGAGCAGTACTTC. It translates to CSVDQQGWISYEQYF.

The chain employs TRBV27 and TRBJ1-4; 7 bases fit TRBD1. This CDR3 spans 18 amino acids. Trimming took 8 bases from V and 0 from J; bases not matched to a gene: 15. Germline CDR1 is MNHEY and CDR2 is SMNVEV (reference sequence). The CDR3 loop is CASSPLTGIGSTNEKLFF. Here the CDR3 DNA reads TGTGCCAGCTCCCCTTTGACAGGGATCGGTTCAACTAATGAAAAACTGTTTTTT. Full variable domain (remainder filled in from reference TRBV27 and TRBJ1-4): EAQVTQNPRYLITVTGKKLTVTCSQNMNHEYMSWYRQDPGLGLRQIYYSMNVEVTDKGDVPEGYKVSRKEKRNFPLILESPSPNQTSLYFCASSPLTGIGSTNEKLFFGSGTQLSVL.

V and J are TRBV7-9 and TRBJ2-5; 7 nucleotides line up with TRBD2. With 4 bases clipped from V and 3 bases from J, the junction kept 5 bases outside the gene matches. CDR3 length equals 14 residues. Germline CDR1 and CDR2: SEHNR and FQNEAQ (reference sequence). In nucleotides, the CDR3 is TGTGCCAGCAGCTCGAGCGCGGGGGAAGAGACCCAGTACTTC. Its translation is CASSSSAGEETQYF.

The rearrangement joins TRBV29-1 to TRBJ2-5; TRBD2 matches at 9 bases. This CDR3 is built from 14 residues. Trimming removed 5 bases from V and 5 bases from J; junction bases left unmatched: 9. In germline, CDR1 is SQVTM, CDR2 ANQGSEA. CDR3 DNA sequence: TGCAGCGTTACTGGACTAGCGATCGGGGAGACCCAGTACTTC. Its translation is CSVTGLAIGETQYF.

The chain links TRBV28 to TRBJ1-1; no firm D call. Trimming removed 2 bases at V and 2 bases at J, with 15 bases between. The CDR3 loop spans 16 amino acids. From germline, CDR1 is MDHEN and CDR2 SYDVKM. The CDR3 DNA reads as TGTGCCAGCAGTTTAGGCGGGATAGGGTCAAACACTGAAGCTTTCTTT. Protein sequence: CASSLGGIGSNTEAFF.

This chain links TRBV5-4 with TRBJ2-7; D is perhaps TRBD2 (6 bases). The CDR3 runs 13 residues. Trimming removed 4 bases from V and 0 bases from J, with 8 bases in between. CDR1 is SGHNT, CDR2 YYREEE, per germline (reference sequence). The DNA for the CDR3 is TGTGCCAGCAGCGTCGGGAGCTCCTACGAGCAGTACTTC. Encoded protein: CASSVGSSYEQYF.

The chain employs TRBV11-2 and TRBJ2-2; D unclear. Germline V CDR1 and CDR2: SGHAT, FQNNGV. This CDR3 has 13 amino acids. V lost 5 bases and J lost 4, with 8 bases in between. As DNA, the CDR3 is TGTGCCAGCAGCACACAGATCACCGGGGAGCTGTTTTTT. Its protein is CASSTQITGELFF.

This clone was counted a single time. This chain connects TRBV29-1 to TRBJ2-1; TRBD2 might be the D (6 bases). The germline V and J ends were trimmed by 2 bases and 10 bases, with 18 bases remaining between them. The CDR3 totals 14 residues. CDR1 SQVTM and CDR2 ANQGSEA come from the germline V gene. The CDR3, as DNA: TGCAGCGTTGAAACAGACGTGACTAGACCAGAGCAGTTCTTC. It codes for CSVETDVTRPEQFF.

CDR3 residues: CASSFLSSGANVLTF. The CDR3 bases are TGTGCCAGCAGCTTTTTGAGCTCTGGGGCCAACGTCCTGACTTTC. J is TRBJ2-6 and V is TRBV7-9; D is uncertain. The V end lost 3 bases, the J end lost 0 bases, and 6 bases lay between the germline ends. This CDR3 is 15 amino acids long. Germline V gene data show CDR1 as SEHNR and CDR2 as FQNEAQ (reference sequence).

The chain links TRBV5-4 to TRBJ2-3; TRBD1 agrees at 10 bases. After removal of 4 bases from V and 4 bases from J, the junction contained 3 bases not matched to a gene. CDR1 SGHNT and CDR2 YYREEE come from the germline V gene (reference sequence). This CDR3 is built from 14 residues. Here the CDR3 DNA reads TGTGCCAGCAGCCCGGGGACAGGGGCAGATACGCAGTATTTT. Translation gives CASSPGTGADTQYF. The full variable domain, its missing parts supplied by reference TRBV5-4 and TRBJ2-3, is ETGVTQSPTHLIKTRGQQVTLRCSSQSGHNTVSWYQQALGQGPQFIFQYYREEENGRGNFPPRFSGLQFPNYSSELNVNALELDDSALYLCASSPGTGADTQYFGPGTRLTVL.